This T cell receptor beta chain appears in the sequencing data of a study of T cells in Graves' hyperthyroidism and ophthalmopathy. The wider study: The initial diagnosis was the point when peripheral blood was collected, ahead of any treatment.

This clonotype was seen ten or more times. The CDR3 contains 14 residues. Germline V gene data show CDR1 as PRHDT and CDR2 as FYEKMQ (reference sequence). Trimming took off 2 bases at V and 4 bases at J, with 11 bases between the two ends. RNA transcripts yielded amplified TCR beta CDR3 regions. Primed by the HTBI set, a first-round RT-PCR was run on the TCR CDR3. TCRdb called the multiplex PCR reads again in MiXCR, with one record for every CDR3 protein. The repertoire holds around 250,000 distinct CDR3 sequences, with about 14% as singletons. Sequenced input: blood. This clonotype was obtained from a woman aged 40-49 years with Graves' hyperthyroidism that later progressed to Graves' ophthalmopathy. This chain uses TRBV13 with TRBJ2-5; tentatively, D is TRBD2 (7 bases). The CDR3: CASSLIRGGETQYF. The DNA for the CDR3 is TGTGCCAGCAGCTTAATTAGGGGGGGAGAGACCCAGTACTTC.